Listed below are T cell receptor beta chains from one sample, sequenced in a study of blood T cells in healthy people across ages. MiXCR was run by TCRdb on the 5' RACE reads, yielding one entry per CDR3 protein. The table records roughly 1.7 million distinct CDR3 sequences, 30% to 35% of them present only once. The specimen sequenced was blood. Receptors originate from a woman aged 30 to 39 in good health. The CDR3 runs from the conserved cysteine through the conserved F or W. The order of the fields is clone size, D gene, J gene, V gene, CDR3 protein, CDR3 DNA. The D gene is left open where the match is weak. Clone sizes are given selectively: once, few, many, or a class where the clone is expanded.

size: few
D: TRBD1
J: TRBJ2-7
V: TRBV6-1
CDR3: CASKPGQGAHEQYF
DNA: TGTGCCAGCAAACCGGGACAGGGGGCCCACGAGCAGTACTTC

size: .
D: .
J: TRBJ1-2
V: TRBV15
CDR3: CATSRDRGSYGYTF
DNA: TGTGCCACCAGCAGAGACAGGGGCAGCTATGGCTACACCTTC

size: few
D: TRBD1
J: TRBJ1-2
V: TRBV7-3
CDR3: CASSSMDRVYGYTF
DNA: TGTGCCAGCAGCTCGATGGACAGGGTCTATGGCTACACCTTC

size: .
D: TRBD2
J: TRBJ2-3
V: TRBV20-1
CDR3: CSARASGSGGKYTQYF
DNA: TGCAGTGCTAGAGCCTCAGGTAGCGGGGGGAAGTATACGCAGTATTTT

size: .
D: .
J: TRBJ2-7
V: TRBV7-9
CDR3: CASSLILTDIHEQYF
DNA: TGTGCCAGCAGCTTAATACTGACAGACATCCACGAGCAGTACTTC

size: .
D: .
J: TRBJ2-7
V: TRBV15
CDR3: CATSPRVSYEQYF
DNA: TGTGCCACCAGCCCGAGGGTCTCCTACGAGCAGTACTTC

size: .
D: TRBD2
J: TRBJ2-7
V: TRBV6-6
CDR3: CASSTMTSGRASYEQYF
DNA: TGTGCCAGCAGTACTATGACTAGCGGGAGGGCCTCCTACGAGCAGTACTTC

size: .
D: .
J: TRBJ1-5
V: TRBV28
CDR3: CASSPRLIQPQHF
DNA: TGTGCCAGCAGCCCCAGGTTAATTCAGCCCCAGCATTTT

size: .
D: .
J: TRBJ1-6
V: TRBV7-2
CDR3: CASFGSYNSPLHF
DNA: TGTGCCAGCTTTGGCTCCTATAATTCACCCCTCCACTTT

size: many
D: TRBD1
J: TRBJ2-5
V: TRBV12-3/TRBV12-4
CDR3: CASRPTGPAETQYF
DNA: TGTGCCAGCAGACCGACAGGGCCCGCGGAGACCCAGTACTTC

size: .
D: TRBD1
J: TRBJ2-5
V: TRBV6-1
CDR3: CASWKRALTGNSQETQYF
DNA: TGTGCCAGCTGGAAGCGTGCTCTGACAGGGAACTCCCAAGAGACCCAGTACTTC

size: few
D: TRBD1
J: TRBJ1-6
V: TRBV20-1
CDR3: CSARDHRGNSPLHF
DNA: TGCAGTGCTAGAGATCACAGGGGTAATTCACCCCTCCACTTT

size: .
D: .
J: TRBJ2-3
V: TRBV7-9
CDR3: CASSPRAGGRTDTQYF
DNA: TGTGCCAGCAGCCCCCGGGCAGGGGGGAGGACAGATACGCAGTATTTT

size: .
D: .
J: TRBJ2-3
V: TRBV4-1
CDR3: CASSPLSGRTTDTQYF
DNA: TGCGCCAGCAGCCCTTTGAGCGGGCGAACCACAGATACGCAGTATTTT

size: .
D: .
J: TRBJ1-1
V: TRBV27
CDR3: CASSLFGHMNTEAFF
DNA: TGTGCCAGCAGTTTATTTGGACACATGAACACTGAAGCTTTCTTT

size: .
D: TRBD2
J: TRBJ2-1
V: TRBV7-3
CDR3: CASIERGLAGYNEQFF
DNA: TGTGCCAGCATTGAAAGGGGACTAGCGGGTTACAATGAGCAGTTCTTC

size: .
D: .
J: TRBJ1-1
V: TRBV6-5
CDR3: CASSYFTQGSLEAFF
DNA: TGTGCCAGCAGTTACTTTACCCAGGGGTCCTTGGAAGCTTTCTTT

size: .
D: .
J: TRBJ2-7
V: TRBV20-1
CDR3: CSARIFAGEQYF
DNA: TGCAGTGCTAGAATTTTCGCGGGGGAGCAGTACTTC

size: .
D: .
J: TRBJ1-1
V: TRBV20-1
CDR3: CSADRNMNTEAFF
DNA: TGCAGTGCTGACAGGAACATGAACACTGAAGCTTTCTTT

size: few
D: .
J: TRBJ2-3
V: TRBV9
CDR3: CASSVGQLTDTQYF
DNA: TGTGCCAGCAGCGTTGGACAGCTTACAGATACGCAGTATTTT

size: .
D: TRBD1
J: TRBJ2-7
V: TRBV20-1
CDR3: CSADGQGAEEQYF
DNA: TGCAGTGCGGACGGACAGGGGGCAGAGGAGCAGTACTTC

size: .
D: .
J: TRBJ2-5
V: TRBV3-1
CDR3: CASSRDEDYPGETQYF
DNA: TGTGCCAGCAGCCGAGATGAAGACTATCCGGGAGAGACCCAGTACTTC

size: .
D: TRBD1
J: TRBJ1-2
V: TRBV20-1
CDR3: CSAKIIPGQGFDGYTF
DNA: TGCAGTGCTAAGATTATCCCGGGACAGGGATTTGATGGCTACACCTTC

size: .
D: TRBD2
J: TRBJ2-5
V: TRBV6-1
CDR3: CASSEGVGLGQETQYF
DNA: TGTGCCAGCAGTGAGGGGGTGGGACTAGGGCAAGAGACCCAGTACTTC

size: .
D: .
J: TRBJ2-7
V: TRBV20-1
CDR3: CSANPGRPYEQYF
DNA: TGCAGTGCTAACCCCGGACGCCCCTACGAGCAGTACTTC

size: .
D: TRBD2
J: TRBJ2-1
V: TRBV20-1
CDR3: CSGTGGSSYNEQFF
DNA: TGCAGTGGGACCGGCGGGAGCTCCTACAATGAGCAGTTCTTC

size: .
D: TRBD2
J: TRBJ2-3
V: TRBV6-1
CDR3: CASSLGGGAGDTQYF
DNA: TGTGCCAGCTCCCTCGGCGGGGGGGCTGGAGATACGCAGTATTTT

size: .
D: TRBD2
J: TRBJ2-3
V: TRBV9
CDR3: CASSGGLMTDTQYF
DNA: TGTGCCAGCAGCGGGGGACTAATGACAGATACGCAGTATTTT

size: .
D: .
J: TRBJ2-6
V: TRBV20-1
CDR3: CSAKNVGANVLTF
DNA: TGCAGTGCCAAGAACGTCGGGGCCAACGTCCTGACTTTC

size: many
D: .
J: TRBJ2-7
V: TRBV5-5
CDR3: CASSSGSLEQYF
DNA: TGTGCCAGCAGCTCAGGGTCCCTCGAGCAGTACTTC

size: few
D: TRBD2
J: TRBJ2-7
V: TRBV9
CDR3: CASSVGTSGDSYEQYF
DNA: TGTGCCAGCAGCGTAGGGACTAGCGGGGACTCCTACGAGCAGTACTTC

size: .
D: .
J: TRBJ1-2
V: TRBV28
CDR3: CASRGGQGYTF
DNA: TGTGCCAGCAGGGGAGGGCAAGGCTACACCTTC

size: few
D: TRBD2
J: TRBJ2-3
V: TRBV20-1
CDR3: CSASSTSVDTQYF
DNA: TGCAGTGCTAGTTCCACTAGCGTAGATACGCAGTATTTT

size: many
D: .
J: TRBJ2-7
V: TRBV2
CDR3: CASSGMWSYEQYF
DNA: TGTGCCAGCAGCGGGATGTGGTCCTACGAGCAGTACTTC

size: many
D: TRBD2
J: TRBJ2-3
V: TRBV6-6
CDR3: CASLRTSDRTDTQYF
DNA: TGTGCCAGCCTGAGAACTAGCGACCGCACAGATACGCAGTATTTT

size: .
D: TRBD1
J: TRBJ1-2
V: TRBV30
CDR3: CALGQELSYGYTF
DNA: TGTGCCTTGGGACAGGAGCTTTCCTATGGCTACACCTTC

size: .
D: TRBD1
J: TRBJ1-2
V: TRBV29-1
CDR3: CSVGTGGPYGYTF
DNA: TGCAGCGTGGGGACAGGGGGACCCTATGGCTACACCTTC

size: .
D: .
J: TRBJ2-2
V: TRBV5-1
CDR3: CASSGRGLDGELFF
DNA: TGCGCCAGCAGCGGTCGTGGGCTGGACGGGGAGCTGTTTTTT

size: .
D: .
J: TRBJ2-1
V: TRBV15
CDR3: CATGREGRGSYNEQFF
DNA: TGTGCCACCGGCAGAGAGGGGCGTGGCTCCTACAATGAGCAGTTCTTC

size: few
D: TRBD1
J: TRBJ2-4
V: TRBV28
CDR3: CASSHLTGDAKNIQYF
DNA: TGTGCCAGCAGTCACCTTACAGGGGACGCCAAAAACATTCAGTACTTC

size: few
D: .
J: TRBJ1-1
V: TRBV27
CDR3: CASSLRGLSTEAFF
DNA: TGTGCCAGCAGTTTGCGGGGGCTGAGCACTGAAGCTTTCTTT

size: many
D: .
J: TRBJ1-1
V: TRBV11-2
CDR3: CASSFGNTEAFF
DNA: TGTGCCAGCAGCTTCGGGAACACTGAAGCTTTCTTT

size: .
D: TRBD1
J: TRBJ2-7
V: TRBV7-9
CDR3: CASSLGDSPSYEQYF
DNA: TGTGCCAGCAGCTTAGGGGACAGCCCTTCCTACGAGCAGTACTTC

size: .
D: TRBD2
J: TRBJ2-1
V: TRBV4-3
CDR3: CASSQVASGGASNEQFF
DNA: TGCGCCAGCAGCCAAGTAGCTAGCGGGGGGGCGTCCAATGAGCAGTTCTTC

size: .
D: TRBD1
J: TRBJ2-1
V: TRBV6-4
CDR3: CAGSQGQGSYNEQFF
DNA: TGTGCCGGCAGCCAGGGACAGGGCTCCTACAATGAGCAGTTCTTC

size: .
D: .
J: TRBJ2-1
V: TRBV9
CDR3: CASQGKSYNEQFF
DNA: TGTGCCAGCCAGGGGAAGTCCTACAATGAGCAGTTCTTC

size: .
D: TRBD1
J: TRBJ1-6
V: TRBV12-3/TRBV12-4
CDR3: CASSSGQKNSPLHF
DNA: TGTGCCAGCAGTTCGGGACAGAAGAATTCACCCCTCCACTTT